Listed below are T cell receptor beta chains from one sample, sequenced in a study of esophageal squamous cell carcinoma under preoperative chemotherapy. MiXCR, run by TCRdb on the PCR reads, gives a single entry per CDR3 protein. This table has 9,000 to 13,000 distinct CDR3 sequences, about 63% appearing once. Collection took place from a patient given preoperative chemotherapy. These TCRs come from a human donor with esophageal squamous cell carcinoma. The donor label of this sample is uncertain. Both conserved end residues are part of each CDR3. The order of the fields is clone size, J gene, D gene, V gene, CDR3 DNA, CDR3 protein. A D gene is named only where the DNA matches it firmly. The size entry is marked missing in some rows and otherwise reads once, few, many or a size class.

abundance: -; j_gene: TRBJ2-3; d_gene: -; v_gene: TRBV27; CDR3nt: TGTGCCAGCAGTTTAAACAGGCCAGTAGGGGATACGCAGTATTTT; CDR3aa: CASSLNRPVGDTQYF
abundance: -; j_gene: TRBJ2-3; d_gene: -; v_gene: TRBV6-5; CDR3nt: TGTGCCAGCAGTTTGGCGGGGAAGGCCAAAGACACGCAGTACTTT; CDR3aa: CASSLAGKAKDTQYF
abundance: -; j_gene: TRBJ2-1; d_gene: -; v_gene: TRBV5-1; CDR3nt: TGCGCCAGCAGTTTCCTATCGAGGGATGAGCAGTTCTTC; CDR3aa: CASSFLSRDEQFF
abundance: medium-sized; j_gene: TRBJ2-5; d_gene: -; v_gene: TRBV11-3; CDR3nt: TGTGCCAGCAGTCCCCCAGGGTATCGGGAGACCCAGTACTTC; CDR3aa: CASSPPGYRETQYF
abundance: -; j_gene: TRBJ2-7; d_gene: -; v_gene: TRBV6-1; CDR3nt: TGTGCCAGCAGTCAAAACTCCCGCTACGAGCAGTACTTC; CDR3aa: CASSQNSRYEQYF
abundance: -; j_gene: TRBJ2-1; d_gene: TRBD2; v_gene: TRBV6-1; CDR3nt: TGTGCCAGCAGCTCCGGGACTAGCGGGCCCAGCTCCTACAATGAGCAGTTCTTC; CDR3aa: CASSSGTSGPSSYNEQFF
abundance: -; j_gene: TRBJ2-7; d_gene: -; v_gene: TRBV6-1; CDR3nt: TGTGCCAGCAGCCTTACAGGGTACGAGCAGTACTTC; CDR3aa: CASSLTGYEQYF
abundance: few; j_gene: TRBJ2-4; d_gene: -; v_gene: TRBV6-5; CDR3nt: TGTGCCAGCAGTTTCGACAGGCGGGGCATTCAGTACTTC; CDR3aa: CASSFDRRGIQYF
abundance: many; j_gene: TRBJ2-3; d_gene: -; v_gene: TRBV12-3/TRBV12-4; CDR3nt: TGTGCCAGCACCTCTCGACCCGGGGGGCAGTATTTT; CDR3aa: CASTSRPGGQYF
abundance: -; j_gene: TRBJ1-6; d_gene: TRBD1; v_gene: TRBV6-1; CDR3nt: TGTGCCAGCACCACTGTGGGACAGCGATATAATTCACCCCTCCACTTT; CDR3aa: CASTTVGQRYNSPLHF
abundance: -; j_gene: TRBJ2-1; d_gene: -; v_gene: TRBV6-4; CDR3nt: TGTGCCAGCGGATCTAGCGAACTCAATGAGCAGTTCTTC; CDR3aa: CASGSSELNEQFF
abundance: few; j_gene: TRBJ2-2; d_gene: TRBD2; v_gene: TRBV6-5; CDR3nt: TGTGCCAGCAGTTATCTAGCGGGAGGGCCGGGCGGGGAGCTGTTTTTT; CDR3aa: CASSYLAGGPGGELFF
abundance: -; j_gene: TRBJ2-1; d_gene: -; v_gene: TRBV6-1; CDR3nt: TGTGCCAGCAAATCGCACACAGTCCAAGAGACCCGGTACTTC; CDR3aa: CASKSHTVQETRYF
abundance: few; j_gene: TRBJ2-1; d_gene: TRBD1; v_gene: TRBV6-1; CDR3nt: TGTGCCAGCATTGGACAGGGAGCCTACGAGCAGTTCTTC; CDR3aa: CASIGQGAYEQFF
abundance: many; j_gene: TRBJ2-3; d_gene: TRBD2; v_gene: TRBV5-1; CDR3nt: TGCGCCAGCAGTCAAGGGCGAGGTCTAGCGGGAGGTACAGATACGCAGTATTTT; CDR3aa: CASSQGRGLAGGTDTQYF
abundance: few; j_gene: TRBJ2-7; d_gene: -; v_gene: TRBV14; CDR3nt: TGTGCCAGCAGCCCCAGTAACTACGAGCAGTACTTC; CDR3aa: CASSPSNYEQYF
abundance: -; j_gene: TRBJ2-1; d_gene: TRBD2; v_gene: TRBV6-1; CDR3nt: TGTGCCAGCACTACCAGCGGGAGCTCCTACGAGCAGTTCTTC; CDR3aa: CASTTSGSSYEQFF
abundance: -; j_gene: TRBJ2-7; d_gene: TRBD1; v_gene: TRBV6-1; CDR3nt: TGTGCCAGCAGCCCTACAGGGGGCATTGGTTACGAGCAGTACTTC; CDR3aa: CASSPTGGIGYEQYF
abundance: -; j_gene: TRBJ2-7; d_gene: TRBD2; v_gene: TRBV27; CDR3nt: TGTGCCAGCAGTTTAGCTAGCGGGAGCACCTACGAGCAGTACTTC; CDR3aa: CASSLASGSTYEQYF
abundance: -; j_gene: TRBJ2-3; d_gene: -; v_gene: TRBV6-1; CDR3nt: TGTGCCAGCAGTGAATTGGGGCGAAGCTACACAGACACGCAGTATTTC; CDR3aa: CASSELGRSYTDTQYF
abundance: medium-sized; j_gene: TRBJ2-5; d_gene: -; v_gene: TRBV7-6; CDR3nt: TGTGCCAGCAGCCTGACCCTGGGAATCCAAGAGACCCAGTACTTC; CDR3aa: CASSLTLGIQETQYF
abundance: -; j_gene: TRBJ2-3; d_gene: TRBD2; v_gene: TRBV7-2; CDR3nt: TGTGCCAGCAGGCGGCAGGGAGGGAGTGGGAAAGATACGCAGTATTTT; CDR3aa: CASRRQGGSGKDTQYF
abundance: -; j_gene: TRBJ2-5; d_gene: TRBD2; v_gene: TRBV6-5; CDR3nt: TGTGCCAGCAGTTACCGGACTAGCGGGAGACAAGAGACCCAGTACTTC; CDR3aa: CASSYRTSGRQETQYF
abundance: -; j_gene: TRBJ2-5; d_gene: TRBD2; v_gene: TRBV6-1; CDR3nt: TGTGCCAGCAGTGAGGAGACTAGCGGGGGGGTCCAAGAGACCCAGTACTTC; CDR3aa: CASSEETSGGVQETQYF
abundance: medium-sized; j_gene: TRBJ2-1; d_gene: -; v_gene: TRBV7-7; CDR3nt: TGTGCCAGCAGCCATGAGCAGGGCAGAGAGCAGTTCTTC; CDR3aa: CASSHEQGREQFF
abundance: -; j_gene: TRBJ2-1; d_gene: -; v_gene: TRBV7-8; CDR3nt: TGTGCCAGCAGCGTCCGGGCGACCGAGGTCGGCGAGCAGTTCTTC; CDR3aa: CASSVRATEVGEQFF
abundance: -; j_gene: TRBJ1-2; d_gene: -; v_gene: TRBV6-1; CDR3nt: TGTGCCAGCAGGAGGGGGTCAGATGGCTACACCTTC; CDR3aa: CASRRGSDGYTF
abundance: -; j_gene: TRBJ1-1; d_gene: -; v_gene: TRBV6-5; CDR3nt: TGTGCCAGCAGTTACGCCAGGGCCCTGAACACTGAAGCTTTCTTT; CDR3aa: CASSYARALNTEAFF
abundance: once; j_gene: TRBJ2-3; d_gene: TRBD2; v_gene: TRBV6-5; CDR3nt: TGTGCCAGCAGTTACGTCCGGACTAGCGGGAAAACAGATACGCAGTATTTT; CDR3aa: CASSYVRTSGKTDTQYF
abundance: many; j_gene: TRBJ1-4; d_gene: TRBD1; v_gene: TRBV6-5; CDR3nt: TGTGCCAGCAGTTTAACAGGGGGAACTAATGAAAAACTGTTTTTT; CDR3aa: CASSLTGGTNEKLFF
abundance: -; j_gene: TRBJ2-4; d_gene: -; v_gene: TRBV6-1; CDR3nt: TGTGCCAGCAGATTTCGTCTGGGGCGGAGAGCCAAAAACACTCAGTATTTC; CDR3aa: CASRFRLGRRAKNTQYF
abundance: -; j_gene: TRBJ2-2; d_gene: -; v_gene: TRBV6-1; CDR3nt: TGTGCGAGCTGGACGAACAACAGGGAGCTGTTTTTC; CDR3aa: CASWTNNRELFF
abundance: -; j_gene: TRBJ2-3; d_gene: -; v_gene: TRBV6-1; CDR3nt: TGTGCCAGTCAGTGGGACCGGGGCACAGATACGCAGTATTTT; CDR3aa: CASQWDRGTDTQYF
abundance: -; j_gene: TRBJ2-3; d_gene: TRBD2; v_gene: TRBV7-2; CDR3nt: TGTGCCAGCAGCCGCCGAGCGGGAGGGTGGGCGACAAACACGCAGTATTTC; CDR3aa: CASSRRAGGWATNTQYF
abundance: -; j_gene: TRBJ2-1; d_gene: TRBD2; v_gene: TRBV6-1; CDR3nt: TGTGCCAGCAGTGAGCCGGGGGGGTCCTACAATGAGCAGTTCTTC; CDR3aa: CASSEPGGSYNEQFF
abundance: -; j_gene: TRBJ2-3; d_gene: TRBD2; v_gene: TRBV6-4; CDR3nt: TGTGCCAGGGGTATAGCGGGAGGTGGCCAAGATACGCAGTATTTT; CDR3aa: CARGIAGGGQDTQYF
abundance: -; j_gene: TRBJ2-7; d_gene: TRBD1; v_gene: TRBV6-5; CDR3nt: TGTGCCAGCAGTTGGGACAGCTACGAGCAGTACTTC; CDR3aa: CASSWDSYEQYF
abundance: few; j_gene: TRBJ2-4; d_gene: -; v_gene: TRBV6-1; CDR3nt: TGTGCCAGCAGTGAATTGGGGGTGAGCGCCAAAAACACGCAGTATTTC; CDR3aa: CASSELGVSAKNTQYF
abundance: -; j_gene: TRBJ2-1; d_gene: -; v_gene: TRBV6-2/TRBV6-3; CDR3nt: TGTGCCAGCAGTTACCGGGACTACAATGAGCAGTTCTTC; CDR3aa: CASSYRDYNEQFF
abundance: few; j_gene: TRBJ2-7; d_gene: -; v_gene: TRBV6-1; CDR3nt: TGTGCCAGCAGCCCTGGCGTGGGCGGCTACGAGCAGTACTTC; CDR3aa: CASSPGVGGYEQYF